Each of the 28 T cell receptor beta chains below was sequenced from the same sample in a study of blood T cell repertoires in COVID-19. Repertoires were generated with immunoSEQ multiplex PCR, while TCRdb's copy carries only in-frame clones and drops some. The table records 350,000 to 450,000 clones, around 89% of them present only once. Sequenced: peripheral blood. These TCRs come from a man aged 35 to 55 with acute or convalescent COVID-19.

The CDR3 coding sequence is TGCGCCAGCAGCCATGGACAGGGGGTGGGGAGCACCGGGGAGCTGTTTTTT. It is translated as CASSHGQGVGSTGELFF. This sequence joins TRBV5-1 and TRBJ2-2; the match to TRBD1 covers 10 bases. The V gene's germline CDR1 is SGHRS and CDR2 YFSETQ. The CDR3 sequence is 17 residues long. V lost 4 bases, J lost 4 bases, and 10 bases stayed unmatched.

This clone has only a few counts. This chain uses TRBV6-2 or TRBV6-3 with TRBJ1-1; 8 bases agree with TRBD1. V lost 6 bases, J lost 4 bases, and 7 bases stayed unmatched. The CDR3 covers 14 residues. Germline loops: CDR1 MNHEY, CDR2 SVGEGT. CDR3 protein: CASSPQGAGTEAFF. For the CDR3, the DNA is TGTGCCAGCAGCCCCCAGGGGGCGGGCACTGAAGCTTTCTTT.

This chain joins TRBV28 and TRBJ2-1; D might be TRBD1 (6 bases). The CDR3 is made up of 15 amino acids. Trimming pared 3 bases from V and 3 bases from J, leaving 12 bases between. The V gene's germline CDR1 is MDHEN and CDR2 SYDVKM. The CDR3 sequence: CASSFEGVRYNEQFF. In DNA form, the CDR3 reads TGTGCCAGCAGTTTTGAGGGGGTGCGCTACAATGAGCAGTTCTTC.

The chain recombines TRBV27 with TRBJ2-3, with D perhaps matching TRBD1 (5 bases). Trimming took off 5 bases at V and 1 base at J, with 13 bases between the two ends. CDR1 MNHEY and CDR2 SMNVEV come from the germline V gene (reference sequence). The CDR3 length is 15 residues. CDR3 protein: CASSPTRGGTDTQYF. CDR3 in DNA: TGTGCCAGCAGTCCAACAAGGGGTGGCACAGATACGCAGTATTTT.

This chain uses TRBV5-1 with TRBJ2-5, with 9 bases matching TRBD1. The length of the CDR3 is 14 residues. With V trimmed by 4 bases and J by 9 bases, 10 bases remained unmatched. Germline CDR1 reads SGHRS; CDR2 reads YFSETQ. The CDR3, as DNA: TGCGCCAGCAGCCCGGGACAGGGTCGGGGCGCCCAGTACTTC. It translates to CASSPGQGRGAQYF.

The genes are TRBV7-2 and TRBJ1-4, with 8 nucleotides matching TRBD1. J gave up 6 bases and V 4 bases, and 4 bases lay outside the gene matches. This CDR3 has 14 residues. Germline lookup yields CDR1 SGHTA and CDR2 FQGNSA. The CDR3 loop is CASSSGQGYEKLFF. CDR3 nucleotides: TGTGCCAGCAGCTCCGGACAGGGCTATGAAAAACTGTTTTTT.

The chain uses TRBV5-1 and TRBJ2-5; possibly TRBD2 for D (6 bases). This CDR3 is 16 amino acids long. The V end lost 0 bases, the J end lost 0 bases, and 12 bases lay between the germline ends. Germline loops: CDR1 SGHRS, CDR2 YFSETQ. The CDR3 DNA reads TGCGCCAGCAGCTTGGTTGGTAGCGGAAACCAAGAGACCCAGTACTTC. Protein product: CASSLVGSGNQETQYF.

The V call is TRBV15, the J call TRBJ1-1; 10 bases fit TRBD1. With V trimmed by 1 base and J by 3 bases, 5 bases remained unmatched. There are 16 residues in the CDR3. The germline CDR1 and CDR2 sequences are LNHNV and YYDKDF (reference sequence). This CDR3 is CATSRVATGGYTEAFF. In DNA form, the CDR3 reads TGTGCCACCAGCAGAGTAGCGACAGGGGGCTACACTGAAGCTTTCTTT.

The CDR3 DNA follows: TGTGCCAGTAGTATTCTAGCGGGTCAGGGCAATCAGCCCCAGCATTTT. Its protein product is CASSILAGQGNQPQHF. The chain employs TRBV19 and TRBJ1-5, with D unclear. This CDR3 has 16 amino acids. Germline V gives CDR1 LNHDA, CDR2 SQIVND (reference sequence). V lost 3 bases and J lost 2, with 14 bases in between.

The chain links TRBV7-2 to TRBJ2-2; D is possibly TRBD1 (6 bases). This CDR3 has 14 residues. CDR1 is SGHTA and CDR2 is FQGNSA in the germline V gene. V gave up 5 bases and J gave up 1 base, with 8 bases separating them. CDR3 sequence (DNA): TGTGCCAGCAGCGGGGGCGTGAACACCGGGGAGCTGTTTTTT. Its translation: CASSGGVNTGELFF.

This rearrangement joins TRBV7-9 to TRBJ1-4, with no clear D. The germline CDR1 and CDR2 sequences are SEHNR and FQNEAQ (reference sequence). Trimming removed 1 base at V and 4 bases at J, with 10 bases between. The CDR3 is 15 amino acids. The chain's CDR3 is CASSLEPGLNEKLFF. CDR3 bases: TGTGCCAGCAGCTTAGAGCCAGGACTTAATGAAAAACTGTTTTTT.

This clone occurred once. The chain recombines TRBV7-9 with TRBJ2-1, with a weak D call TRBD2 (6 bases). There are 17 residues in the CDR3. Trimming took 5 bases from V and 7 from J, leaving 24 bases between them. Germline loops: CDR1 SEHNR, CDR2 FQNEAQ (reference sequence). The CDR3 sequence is CASSRSRDHLPGNEQFF. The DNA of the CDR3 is TGTGCCAGCAGCCGTTCGCGGGACCACCTCCCGGGGAATGAGCAGTTCTTC. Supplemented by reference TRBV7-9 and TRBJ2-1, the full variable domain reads DTGVSQNPRHKITKRGQNVTFRCDPISEHNRLYWYRQTLGQGPEFLTYFQNEAQLEKSRLLSDRFSAERPKGSFSTLEIQRTEQGDSAMYLCASSRSRDHLPGNEQFFGPGTRLTVL.

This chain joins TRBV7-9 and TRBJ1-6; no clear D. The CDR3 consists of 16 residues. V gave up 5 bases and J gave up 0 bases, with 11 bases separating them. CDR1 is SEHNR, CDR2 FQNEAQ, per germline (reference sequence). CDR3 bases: TGTGCCAGCAGCCCCCCCACGAGCTCCTATAATTCACCCCTCCACTTT. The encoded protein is CASSPPTSSYNSPLHF.

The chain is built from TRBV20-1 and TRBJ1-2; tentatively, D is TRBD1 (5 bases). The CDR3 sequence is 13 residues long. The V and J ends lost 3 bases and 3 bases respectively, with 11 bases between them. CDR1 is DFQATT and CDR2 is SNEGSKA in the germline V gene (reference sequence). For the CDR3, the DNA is TGCAGTGCTAGTGTAGCAGGGTACTATGGCTACACCTTC. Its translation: CSASVAGYYGYTF.

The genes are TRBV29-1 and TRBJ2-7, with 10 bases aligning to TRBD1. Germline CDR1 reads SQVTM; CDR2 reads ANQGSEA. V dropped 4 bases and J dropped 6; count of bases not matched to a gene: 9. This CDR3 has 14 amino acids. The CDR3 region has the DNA TGCAGCGTTGGGGAGGGGACAGGGGTAATCGAGCAGTACTTC. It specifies CSVGEGTGVIEQYF.

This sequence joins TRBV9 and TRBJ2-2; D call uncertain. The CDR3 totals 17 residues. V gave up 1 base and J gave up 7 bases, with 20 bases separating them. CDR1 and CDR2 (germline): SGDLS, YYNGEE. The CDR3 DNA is TGTGCCAGCAGCGTAAGAGGTCAGCTCTCGGTCATCGGGGAGCTGTTTTTT. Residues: CASSVRGQLSVIGELFF. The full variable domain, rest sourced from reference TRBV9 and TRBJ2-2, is DSGVTQTPKHLITATGQRVTLRCSPRSGDLSVYWYQQSLDQGLQFLIQYYNGEERAKGNILERFSAQQFPDLHSELNLSSLELGDSALYFCASSVRGQLSVIGELFFGEGSRLTVL.

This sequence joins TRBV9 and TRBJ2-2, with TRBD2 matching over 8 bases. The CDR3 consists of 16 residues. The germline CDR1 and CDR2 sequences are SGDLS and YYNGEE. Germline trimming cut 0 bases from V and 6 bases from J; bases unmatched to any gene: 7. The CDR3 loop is CASSVVTSGESGELFF. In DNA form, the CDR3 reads TGTGCCAGCAGCGTAGTAACTAGCGGTGAATCCGGGGAGCTGTTTTTT.

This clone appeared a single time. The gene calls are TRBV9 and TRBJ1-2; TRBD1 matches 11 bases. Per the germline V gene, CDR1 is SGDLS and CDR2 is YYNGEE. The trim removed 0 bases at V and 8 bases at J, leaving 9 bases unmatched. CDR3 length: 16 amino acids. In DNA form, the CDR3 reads TGTGCCAGCAGCGTAGGTTTCGGGACAGGGGGTTGGGGCTACACCTTC. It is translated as CASSVGFGTGGWGYTF.

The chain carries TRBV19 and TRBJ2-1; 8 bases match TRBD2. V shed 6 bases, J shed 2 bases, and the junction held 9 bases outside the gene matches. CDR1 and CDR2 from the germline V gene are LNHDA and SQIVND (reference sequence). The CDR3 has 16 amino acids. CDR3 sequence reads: CASSSLAGPTYNEQFF. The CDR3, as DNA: TGTGCCAGTAGCTCCCTAGCGGGTCCTACCTACAATGAGCAGTTCTTC. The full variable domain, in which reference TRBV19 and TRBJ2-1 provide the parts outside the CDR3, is DGGITQSPKYLFRKEGQNVTLSCEQNLNHDAMYWYRQDPGQGLRLIYYSQIVNDFQKGDIAEGYSVSREKKESFPLTVTSAQKNPTAFYLCASSSLAGPTYNEQFFGPGTRLTVL.

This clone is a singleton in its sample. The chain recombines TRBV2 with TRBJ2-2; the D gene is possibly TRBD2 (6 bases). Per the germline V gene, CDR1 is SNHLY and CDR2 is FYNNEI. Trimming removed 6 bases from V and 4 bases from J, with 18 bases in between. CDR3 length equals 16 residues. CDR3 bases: TGTGCCAGCAGCCTCGAGGGCGTCGGGGGCACCGGGGAGCTGTTTTTT. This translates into CASSLEGVGGTGELFF.

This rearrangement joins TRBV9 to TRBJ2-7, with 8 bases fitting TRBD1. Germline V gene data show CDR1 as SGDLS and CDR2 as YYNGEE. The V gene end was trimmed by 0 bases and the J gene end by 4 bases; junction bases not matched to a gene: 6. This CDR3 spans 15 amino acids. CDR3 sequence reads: CASSVDSGQEYEQYF. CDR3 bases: TGTGCCAGCAGCGTAGACTCGGGACAGGAGTACGAGCAGTACTTC.

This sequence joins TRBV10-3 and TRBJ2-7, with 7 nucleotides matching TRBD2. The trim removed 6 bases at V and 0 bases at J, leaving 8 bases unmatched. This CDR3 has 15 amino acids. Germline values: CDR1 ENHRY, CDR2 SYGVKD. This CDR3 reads CAIRATSASSYEQYF. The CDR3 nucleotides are TGTGCCATCAGGGCAACTAGCGCGAGCTCCTACGAGCAGTACTTC.

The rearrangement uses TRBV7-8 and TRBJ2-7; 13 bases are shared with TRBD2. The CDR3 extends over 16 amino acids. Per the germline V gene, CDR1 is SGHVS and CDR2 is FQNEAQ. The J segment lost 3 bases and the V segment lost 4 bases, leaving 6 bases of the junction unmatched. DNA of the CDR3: TGTGCCAGCAGCTCCTTAGGACTAGCGGGGGACTACGAGCAGTACTTC. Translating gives CASSSLGLAGDYEQYF.

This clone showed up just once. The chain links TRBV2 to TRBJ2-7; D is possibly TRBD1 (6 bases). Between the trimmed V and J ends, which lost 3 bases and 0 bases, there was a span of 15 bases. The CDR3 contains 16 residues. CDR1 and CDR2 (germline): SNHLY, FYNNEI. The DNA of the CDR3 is TGTGCCAGCAGTGATCCAACAGGGAAAAGCTCCTACGAGCAGTACTTC. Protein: CASSDPTGKSSYEQYF.

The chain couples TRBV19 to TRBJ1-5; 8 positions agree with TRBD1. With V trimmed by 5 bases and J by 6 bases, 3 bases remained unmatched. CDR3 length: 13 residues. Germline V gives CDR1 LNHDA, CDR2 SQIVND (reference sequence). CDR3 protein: CASSSGGRQPQHF. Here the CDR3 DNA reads TGTGCCAGTAGTTCAGGGGGCCGTCAGCCCCAGCATTTT. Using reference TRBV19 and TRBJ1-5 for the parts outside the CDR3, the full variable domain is DGGITQSPKYLFRKEGQNVTLSCEQNLNHDAMYWYRQDPGQGLRLIYYSQIVNDFQKGDIAEGYSVSREKKESFPLTVTSAQKNPTAFYLCASSSGGRQPQHFGDGTRLSIL.

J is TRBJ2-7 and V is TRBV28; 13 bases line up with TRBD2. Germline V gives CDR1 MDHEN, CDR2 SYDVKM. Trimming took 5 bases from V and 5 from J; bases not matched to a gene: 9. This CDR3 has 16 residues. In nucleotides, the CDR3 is TGTGCCAGCAGTCACACTACTAGCGGGAGGGACCACGAGCAGTACTTC. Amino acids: CASSHTTSGRDHEQYF.

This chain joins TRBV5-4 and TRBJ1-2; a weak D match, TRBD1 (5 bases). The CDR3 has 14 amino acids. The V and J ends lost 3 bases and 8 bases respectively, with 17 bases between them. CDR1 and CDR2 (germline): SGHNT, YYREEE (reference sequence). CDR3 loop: CASSSGTSVGGYTF. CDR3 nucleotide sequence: TGTGCCAGCAGCTCGGGGACTTCGGTCGGCGGCTACACCTTC.

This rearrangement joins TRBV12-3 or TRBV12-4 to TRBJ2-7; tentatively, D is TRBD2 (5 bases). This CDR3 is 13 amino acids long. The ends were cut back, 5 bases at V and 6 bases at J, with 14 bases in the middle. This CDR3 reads CASSEGSPGEQYF. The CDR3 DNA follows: TGTGCCAGCAGTGAGGGTTCCCCTGGCGAGCAGTACTTC.